This TCR beta chain was sequenced in a study of blood T cell repertoires in COVID-19 (dated by TCRdb to the early 2020s). With regard to the full study: Collaborator samples came from the United States, Italy and Spain and covered acute and convalescent phases of COVID-19. Where HLA class I and class II types were available, the types were taken from metadata supplied by the sample provider, not from assay-based typing. The samples were drawn from two sources: the first 160 participants of the ongoing ImmuneRACE study, and about 1,300 subjects contributed by 6 global collaborators. The material from the prospective study consisted of cDNA or gDNA derived from T cells, B-cell-depleted T cells, or PBMCs. The dataset comprised deeply sampled blood TCRbeta repertoires from subjects exposed to, actively infected with, or recovered from COVID-19. A freely available public database, intended as a resource for researchers studying the immune response to SARS-CoV-2, is where the repertoires were released. Sample metadata almost always included a de-identified subject ID, COVID-19 status, age in years and sex. General findings and caveats noted by the study authors: The amount of clinical and demographic metadata varied by source and participant and was provided uncurated.

TCRbeta CDR3 regions were amplified from genomic DNA using the immunoSEQ Assay, a bias-controlled multiplex PCR. For the original study's pipeline: The number of nucleated cells in each sample was estimated by amplification of reference gene primers within the assay. Sequence reads were collapsed and filtered to measure the absolute abundance of every unique TCRbeta CDR3 rearrangement. For each sample, productive Simpson clonality was calculated as the square root of Simpson's diversity index across productive rearrangements. This is the immuneACCESS table as TCRdb keeps it, with only in-frame sequences that have V and J called. A part of the clones is gone; compared with another copy, unresolved V genes explain less than half, and the rest is unexplained. D and trimming come from the DNA, and the V and J calls and clone size come from that table. This sample holds some 250,000 clones; approximately 80% were observed only once. Less than 3% of the sample lies in the top ten.

Trimming takes 3 bases off V and 2 bases off J; junction bases not matched to a gene: 8. Reading the germline V gene gives CDR1 SGHRS and CDR2 YFSETQ. The CDR3 goes from the cysteine to the phenylalanine over 15 residues. Only the CDR3 portion is preserved as DNA: 45 bases, with reading frame beginning at the first base. For this clone: Its antigen has not been determined. The sample holds no much larger clone one base away, and base qualities are not on file. This sample also contains other DNA sequences that code for the same CDR3.

The collaborating institutions used their own protocols to collect whole blood in K2EDTA tubes. Collaborator samples were shipped for TCRbeta analysis as frozen whole blood, isolated PBMCs, or DNA extracted from either sample type. The specimen was peripheral blood. Recombination connected TRBV5-1 to TRBJ2-7; TRBD1 lines up with 7 middle nucleotides. The clonotype originates from a woman aged 55-69 years with active or convalescent COVID-19. The sequence in DNA is TGCGCCAGCAGCTCCCGACAGGGTGGACCCTACGAGCAGTACTTC. It codes for CASSSRQGGPYEQYF.